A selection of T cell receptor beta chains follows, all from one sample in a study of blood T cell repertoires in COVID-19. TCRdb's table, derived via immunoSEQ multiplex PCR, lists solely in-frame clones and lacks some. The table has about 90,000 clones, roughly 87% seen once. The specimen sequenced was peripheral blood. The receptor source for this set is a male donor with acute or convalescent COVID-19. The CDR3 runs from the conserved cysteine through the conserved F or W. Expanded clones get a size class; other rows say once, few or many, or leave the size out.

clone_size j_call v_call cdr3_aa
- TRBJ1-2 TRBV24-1 CATMDNNYGYTF
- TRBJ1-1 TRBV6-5 CASSSLWTGTNTEAFF
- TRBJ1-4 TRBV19 CASNRQGSSEKLFF
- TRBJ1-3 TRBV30 CAWSPGLSGNTIYF
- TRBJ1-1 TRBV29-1 CSADRAVTEAFF
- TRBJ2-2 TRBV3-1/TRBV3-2 CASSQRRLAGTNTGELFF
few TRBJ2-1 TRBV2 CATGTSVHEQFF
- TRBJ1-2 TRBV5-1 CASSIRGQTNYGYTF
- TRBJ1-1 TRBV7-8 CASSLIMNTEAFF
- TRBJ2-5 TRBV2 CASSEEREETQYF
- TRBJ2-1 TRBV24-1 CATSAWGTNREDEQFF
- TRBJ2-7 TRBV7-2 CASSYDRGALYEQYF
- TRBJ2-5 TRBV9 CASSKGQGEGQETQYF
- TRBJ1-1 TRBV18 CASSRNGRDTEAFF
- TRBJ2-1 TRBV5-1 CASSLVGLAGYNEQFF
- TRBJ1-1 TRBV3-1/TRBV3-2 CASSQRTGVTEAFF
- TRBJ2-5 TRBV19 CASKRTGPEETQYF
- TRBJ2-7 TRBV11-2 CASSLIAGGQYEQYF
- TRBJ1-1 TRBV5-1 CASSATENTEAFF
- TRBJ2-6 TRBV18 CASSPLPFSGANVLTF
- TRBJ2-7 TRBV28 CASTGPGTGSDEQYF
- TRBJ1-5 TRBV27 CASSLSGRSNQPQHF
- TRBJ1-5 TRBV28 CASIPGDGAFNQPQHF
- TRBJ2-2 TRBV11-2 CASSLTGEGELFF
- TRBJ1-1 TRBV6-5 CASSLTGNTEAFF
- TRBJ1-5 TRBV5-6 CASSLGQGAGSNQPQHF
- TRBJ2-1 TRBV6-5 CASSSRDRGNEQFF